The next 7 T cell receptor beta chains were all read from a single sample in a study of brain T cells in children with intractable seizures. Some clones are missing from TCRdb's copy, which holds only in-frame ones; the method was immunoSEQ multiplex PCR. The sample includes about 80,000 clones, around 90% seen only once; the top ten take around 25%. This material consisted of peripheral blood, taken at surgery. The receptors derive from a girl aged 2 to 9 with Rasmussen encephalitis and intractable seizures.

This chain connects TRBV6-5 to TRBJ1-5; possible D gene TRBD1, 5 bases. The V end lost 3 bases, the J end lost 4 bases, and 10 bases lay between the germline ends. There are 14 residues in the CDR3. CDR1 and CDR2 (germline): MNHEY, SVGAGI. CDR3 loop: CASSYRGYNQPQHF. In nucleotides, the CDR3 is TGTGCCAGCAGTTATCGGGGGTATAATCAGCCCCAGCATTTT.

The genes are TRBV2 and TRBJ2-3, with D perhaps matching TRBD2 (6 bases). The CDR3 runs 16 residues. Germline assignment: CDR1 SNHLY and CDR2 FYNNEI. V lost 6 bases, J lost 6 bases, and 22 bases lay in between. The CDR3 is CASRQSLASGPDTQYF. As DNA, the CDR3 is TGTGCCAGCAGGCAGAGCCTAGCGTCAGGCCCCGATACGCAGTATTTT.

The genes are TRBV10-2 and TRBJ2-7; D is ambiguous. Trimming took 3 bases from V and 3 from J, leaving 15 bases between them. The CDR3 loop spans 15 amino acids. CDR1 is WSHSY, CDR2 SAAADI, per germline. The CDR3 nucleotides read TGCGCCAGCAGTGAAAAGGGCGGCCGGGTCTACGAGCAGTACTTC. Its translation is CASSEKGGRVYEQYF.

The rearrangement joins TRBV9 to TRBJ1-1; D ambiguous. The CDR3 is made up of 11 amino acids. Germline CDR1 reads SGDLS; CDR2 reads YYNGEE. V lost 3 bases and J 2 bases, leaving 2 bases between the germline ends. The CDR3 sequence: CASSENTEAFF. CDR3 nucleotides: TGTGCCAGCAGCGAAAACACTGAAGCTTTCTTT.

The genes are TRBV27 and TRBJ2-3; perhaps TRBD1 as D (5 bases). This CDR3 spans 13 amino acids. V was trimmed by 9 bases and J by 4 bases, leaving 14 bases between them. CDR1 and CDR2 (germline): MNHEY, SMNVEV (reference sequence). The chain's CDR3 is CASKPTGADTQYF. CDR3 DNA: TGTGCCAGTAAACCCACAGGAGCAGATACGCAGTATTTT.

The chain links TRBV7-2 to TRBJ1-5, with TRBD1 matching over 12 bases. CDR3 length: 17 residues. Germline-derived CDR1 and CDR2 are SGHTA and FQGNSA. V lost 2 bases, J lost 4 bases, and 6 bases stayed unmatched. CDR3 DNA sequence: TGTGCCAGCAGCTTAAGTGGGACAGGGGGCAGAAATCAGCCCCAGCATTTT. This codes for CASSLSGTGGRNQPQHF.

In DNA, the CDR3 is TGTGCCAGCAGCCTACTTCGGATTAACACCGGGGAGCTGTTTTTT. Residues: CASSLLRINTGELFF. The J gene is TRBJ2-2, the V gene TRBV7-9; D is undetermined. V was cut by 5 bases and J by 2 bases, with 12 bases left in between. CDR3 length: 15 residues. Per germline, CDR1 SEHNR and CDR2 FQNEAQ (reference sequence).